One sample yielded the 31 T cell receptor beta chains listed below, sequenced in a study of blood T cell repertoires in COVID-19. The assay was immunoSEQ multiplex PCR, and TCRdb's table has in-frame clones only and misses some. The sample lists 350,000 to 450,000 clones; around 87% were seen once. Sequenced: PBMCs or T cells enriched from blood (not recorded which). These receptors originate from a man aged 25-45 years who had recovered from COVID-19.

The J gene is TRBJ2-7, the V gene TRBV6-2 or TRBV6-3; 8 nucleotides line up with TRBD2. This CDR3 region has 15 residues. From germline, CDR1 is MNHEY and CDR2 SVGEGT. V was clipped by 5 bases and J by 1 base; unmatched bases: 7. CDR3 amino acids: CASSTGGVKSYEQYF. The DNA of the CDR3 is TGTGCCAGCAGTACGGGGGGGGTTAAATCCTACGAGCAGTACTTC.

In DNA form, the CDR3 reads TGTGCCAGCGCAGCCGGACAGGCCTCGGGCGAGCAGTACTTC. Translation: CASAAGQASGEQYF. The chain joins TRBV27 to TRBJ2-7; 7 bases agree with TRBD1. Germline CDR1 and CDR2: MNHEY and SMNVEV (reference sequence). This CDR3 has 14 residues. V lost 8 bases, J lost 6 bases, and 13 bases stayed unmatched.

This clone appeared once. The CDR3 DNA sequence: TGTGCCAGCAAGAGGGAGGGCCTCAACGGGGAGCTGTTTTTT. Its protein product is CASKREGLNGELFF. V and J are TRBV6-6 and TRBJ2-2, with 7 bases aligning to TRBD2. The junction had 9 bases not matched to a gene; V was cut back by 7 bases and J by 7 bases. Germline V gives CDR1 MNHNY, CDR2 SVGAGI (reference sequence). CDR3 length equals 14 residues.

The CDR3 coding sequence is TGTGCCAGCAGTTACCTTAGGGACAACAATGAGCAGTTCTTC. This sequence encodes CASSYLRDNNEQFF. V usage is TRBV2 and J usage is TRBJ2-1; a weak D match, TRBD1 (6 bases). Germline CDR1 SNHLY, CDR2 FYNNEI. V shed 5 bases and J shed 5 bases, with 13 bases lying between them. This CDR3 has 14 amino acids.

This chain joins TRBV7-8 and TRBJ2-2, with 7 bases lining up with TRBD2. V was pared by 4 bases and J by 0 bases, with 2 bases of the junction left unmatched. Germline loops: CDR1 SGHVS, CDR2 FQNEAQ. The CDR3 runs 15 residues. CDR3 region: CASSSLASNTGELFF. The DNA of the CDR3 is TGTGCCAGCAGCTCACTAGCGTCGAACACCGGGGAGCTGTTTTTT. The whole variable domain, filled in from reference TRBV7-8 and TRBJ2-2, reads GAGVSQSPRYKVAKRGQDVALRCDPISGHVSLFWYQQALGQGPEFLTYFQNEAQLDKSGLPSDRFFAERPEGSVSTLKIQRTQQEDSAVYLCASSSLASNTGELFFGEGSRLTVL.

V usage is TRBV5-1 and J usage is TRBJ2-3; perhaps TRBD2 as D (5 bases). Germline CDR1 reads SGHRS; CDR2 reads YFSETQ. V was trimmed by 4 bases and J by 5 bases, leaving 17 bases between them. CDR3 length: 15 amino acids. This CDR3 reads CASSTGLGSEDTQYF. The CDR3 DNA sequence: TGCGCCAGCAGCACGGGGTTAGGTTCCGAAGATACGCAGTATTTT.

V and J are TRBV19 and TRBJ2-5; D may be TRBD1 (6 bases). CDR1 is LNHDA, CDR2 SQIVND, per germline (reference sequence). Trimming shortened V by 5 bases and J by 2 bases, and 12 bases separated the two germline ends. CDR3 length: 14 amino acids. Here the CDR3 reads CASSDRDTQETQYF. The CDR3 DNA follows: TGTGCCAGTAGTGACCGGGACACGCAAGAGACCCAGTACTTC.

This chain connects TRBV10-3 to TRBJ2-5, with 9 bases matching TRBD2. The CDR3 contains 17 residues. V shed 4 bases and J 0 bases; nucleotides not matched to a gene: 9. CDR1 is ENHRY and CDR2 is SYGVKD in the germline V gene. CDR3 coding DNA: TGTGCCATCAGTGCCCGCGGGAGGGCCGCGAACCAAGAGACCCAGTACTTC. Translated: CAISARGRAANQETQYF.

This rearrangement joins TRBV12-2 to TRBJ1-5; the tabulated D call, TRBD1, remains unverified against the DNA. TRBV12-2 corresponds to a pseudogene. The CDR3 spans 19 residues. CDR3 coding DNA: TGTGCAAGTCGCTTTCAGGGGGCGACCTGTCCTTATAGCAATCAGCCCCAGCATTTT. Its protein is CASRFQGATCPYSNQPQHF.

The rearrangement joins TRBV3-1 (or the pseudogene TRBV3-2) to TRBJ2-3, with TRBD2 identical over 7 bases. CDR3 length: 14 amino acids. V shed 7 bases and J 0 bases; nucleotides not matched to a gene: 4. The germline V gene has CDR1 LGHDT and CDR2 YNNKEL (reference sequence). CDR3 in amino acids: CASTQRGSTDTQYF. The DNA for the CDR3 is TGTGCCAGCACCCAGCGGGGTAGCACAGATACGCAGTATTTT.

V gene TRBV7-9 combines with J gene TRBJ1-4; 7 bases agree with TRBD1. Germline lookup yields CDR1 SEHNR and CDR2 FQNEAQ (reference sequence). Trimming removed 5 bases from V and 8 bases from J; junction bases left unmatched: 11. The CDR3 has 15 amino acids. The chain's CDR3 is CASSAPKGAGEKLFF. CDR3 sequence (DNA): TGTGCCAGCAGCGCGCCGAAGGGGGCCGGGGAAAAACTGTTTTTT.

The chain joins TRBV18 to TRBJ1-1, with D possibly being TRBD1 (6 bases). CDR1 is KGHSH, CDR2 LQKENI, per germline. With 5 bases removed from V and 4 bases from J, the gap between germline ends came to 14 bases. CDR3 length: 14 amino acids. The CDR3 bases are TGTGCCAGCTCATTACAAACAGGGTTCACTGAAGCTTTCTTT. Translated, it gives CASSLQTGFTEAFF.

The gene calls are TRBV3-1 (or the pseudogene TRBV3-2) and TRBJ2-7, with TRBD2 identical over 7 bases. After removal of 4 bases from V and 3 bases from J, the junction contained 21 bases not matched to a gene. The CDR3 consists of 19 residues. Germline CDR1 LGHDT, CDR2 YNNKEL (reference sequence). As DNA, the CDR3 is TGTGCCAGCAGCCCCACGTCGGTTCGCGGGAGAGACCCAGACTACGAGCAGTACTTC. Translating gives CASSPTSVRGRDPDYEQYF.

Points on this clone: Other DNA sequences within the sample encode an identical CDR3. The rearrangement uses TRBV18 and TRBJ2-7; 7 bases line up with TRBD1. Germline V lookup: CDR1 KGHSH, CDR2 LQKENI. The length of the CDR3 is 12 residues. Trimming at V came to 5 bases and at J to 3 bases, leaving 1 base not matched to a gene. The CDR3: CASSRQGYEQYF. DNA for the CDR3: TGTGCCAGCTCAAGACAGGGCTACGAGCAGTACTTC.

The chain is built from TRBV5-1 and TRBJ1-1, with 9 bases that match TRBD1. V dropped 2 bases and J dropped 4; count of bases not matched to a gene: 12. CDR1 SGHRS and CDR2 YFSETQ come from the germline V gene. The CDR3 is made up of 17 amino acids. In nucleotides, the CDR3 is TGCGCCAGCAGCTTCACGGGACAGGGTGCGGGGGGCACTGAAGCTTTCTTT. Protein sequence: CASSFTGQGAGGTEAFF.

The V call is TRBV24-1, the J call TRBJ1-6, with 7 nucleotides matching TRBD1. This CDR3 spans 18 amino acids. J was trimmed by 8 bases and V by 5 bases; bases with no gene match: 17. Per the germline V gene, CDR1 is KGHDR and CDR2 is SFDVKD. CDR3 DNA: TGTGCCACCAGTGTCAATTCCGGACAGGTCGGGCGTGATTCACCCCTCCACTTT. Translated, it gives CATSVNSGQVGRDSPLHF.

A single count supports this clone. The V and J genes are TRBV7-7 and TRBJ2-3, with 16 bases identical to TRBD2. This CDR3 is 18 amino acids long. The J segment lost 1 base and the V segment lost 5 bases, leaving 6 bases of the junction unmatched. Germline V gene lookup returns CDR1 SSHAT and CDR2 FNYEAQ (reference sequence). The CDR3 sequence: CASSLGTSGRAGTDTQYF. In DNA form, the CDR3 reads TGTGCCAGCAGCCTCGGGACTAGCGGGAGGGCCGGCACAGATACGCAGTATTTT.

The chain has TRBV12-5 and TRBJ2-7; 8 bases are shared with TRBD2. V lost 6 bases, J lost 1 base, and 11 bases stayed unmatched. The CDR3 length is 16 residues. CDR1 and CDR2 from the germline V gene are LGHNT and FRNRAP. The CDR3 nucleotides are TGTGCTAGTGGGTCTACAATTAGCGGGATTTCCTACGAGCAGTACTTC. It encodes CASGSTISGISYEQYF.

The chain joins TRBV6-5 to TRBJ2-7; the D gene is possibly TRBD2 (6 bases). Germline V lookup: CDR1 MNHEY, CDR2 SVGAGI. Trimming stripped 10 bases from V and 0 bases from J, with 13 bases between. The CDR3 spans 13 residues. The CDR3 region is CATRDWSSYEQYF. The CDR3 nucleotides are TGTGCCACCCGGGACTGGAGCTCCTACGAGCAGTACTTC.

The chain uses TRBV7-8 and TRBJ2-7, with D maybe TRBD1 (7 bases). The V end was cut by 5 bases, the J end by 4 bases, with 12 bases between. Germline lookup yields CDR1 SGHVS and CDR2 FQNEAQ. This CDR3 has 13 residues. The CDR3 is CASSRGTAYEQYF. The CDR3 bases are TGTGCCAGCAGCCGGGGGACAGCTTACGAGCAGTACTTC.

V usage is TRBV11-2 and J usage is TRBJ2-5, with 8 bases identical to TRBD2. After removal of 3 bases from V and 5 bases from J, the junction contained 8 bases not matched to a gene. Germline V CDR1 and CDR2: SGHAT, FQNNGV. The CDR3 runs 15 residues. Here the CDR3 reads CASSFGAGRAETQYF. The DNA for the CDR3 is TGTGCCAGCAGCTTCGGTGCCGGGAGGGCCGAGACCCAGTACTTC.

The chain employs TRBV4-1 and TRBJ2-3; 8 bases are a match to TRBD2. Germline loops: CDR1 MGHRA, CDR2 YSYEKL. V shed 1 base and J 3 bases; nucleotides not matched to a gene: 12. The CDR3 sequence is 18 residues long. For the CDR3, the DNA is TGCGCCAGCAGCCAAGCATCGCACCAGGGCGGGAGGACAGATACGCAGTATTTT. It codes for CASSQASHQGGRTDTQYF.

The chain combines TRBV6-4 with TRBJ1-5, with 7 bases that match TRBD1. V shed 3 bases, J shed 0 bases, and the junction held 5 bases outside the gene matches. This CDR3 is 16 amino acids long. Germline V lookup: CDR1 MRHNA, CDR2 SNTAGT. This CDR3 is CASSDRDSNSNQPQHF. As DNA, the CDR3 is TGTGCCAGCAGTGATCGGGACAGTAATAGCAATCAGCCCCAGCATTTT.

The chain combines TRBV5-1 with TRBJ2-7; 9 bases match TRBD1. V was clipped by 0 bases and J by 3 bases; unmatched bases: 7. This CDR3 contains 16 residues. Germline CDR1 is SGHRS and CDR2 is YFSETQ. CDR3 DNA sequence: TGCGCCAGCAGCTTGGTTGGGACAGGGATTTTCTACGAGCAGTACTTC. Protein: CASSLVGTGIFYEQYF.

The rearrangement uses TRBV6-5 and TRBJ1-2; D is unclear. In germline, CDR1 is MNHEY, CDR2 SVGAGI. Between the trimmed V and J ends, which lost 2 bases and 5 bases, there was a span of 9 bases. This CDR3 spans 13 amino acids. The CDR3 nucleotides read TGTGCCAGCAGTTACGGCCAAAGTTATGGCTACACCTTC. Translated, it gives CASSYGQSYGYTF.

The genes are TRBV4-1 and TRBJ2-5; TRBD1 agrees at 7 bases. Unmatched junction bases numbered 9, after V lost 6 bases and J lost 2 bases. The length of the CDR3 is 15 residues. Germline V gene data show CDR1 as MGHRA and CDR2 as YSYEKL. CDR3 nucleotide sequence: TGCGCCAGCAGACTAACAGGGGCAGGTCAAGAGACCCAGTACTTC. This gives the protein CASRLTGAGQETQYF.

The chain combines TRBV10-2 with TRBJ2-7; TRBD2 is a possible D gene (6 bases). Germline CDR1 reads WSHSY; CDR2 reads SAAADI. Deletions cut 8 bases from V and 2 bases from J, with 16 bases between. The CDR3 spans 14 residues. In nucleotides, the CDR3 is TGCGCCAGCTCACCGGGAGTAAGGGCCTACGAGCAGTACTTC. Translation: CASSPGVRAYEQYF.

CDR3 nucleotide sequence: TGTGCCAGCAGCGGAGGACAGGGGGCTACCAAAAACATTCAGTACTTC. Translation: CASSGGQGATKNIQYF. The rearrangement joins TRBV9 to TRBJ2-4, with 11 bases matching TRBD1. Germline V lookup: CDR1 SGDLS, CDR2 YYNGEE. The CDR3 sequence is 16 residues long. V was pared by 3 bases and J by 2 bases, with 4 bases of the junction left unmatched.

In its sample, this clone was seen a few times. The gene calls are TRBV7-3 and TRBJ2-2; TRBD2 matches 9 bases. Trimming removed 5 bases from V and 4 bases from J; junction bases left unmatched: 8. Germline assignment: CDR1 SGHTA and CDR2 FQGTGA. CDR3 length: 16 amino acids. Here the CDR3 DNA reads TGTGCCAGCAGCATCGATAGCGGGAGTGGCACCGGGGAGCTGTTTTTT. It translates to CASSIDSGSGTGELFF.

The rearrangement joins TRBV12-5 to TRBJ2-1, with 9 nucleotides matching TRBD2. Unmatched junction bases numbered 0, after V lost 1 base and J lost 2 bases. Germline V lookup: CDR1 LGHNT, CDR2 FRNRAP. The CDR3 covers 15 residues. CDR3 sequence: CASGLEREAYNEQFF. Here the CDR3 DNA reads TGTGCTAGTGGTTTGGAGCGGGAGGCCTACAATGAGCAGTTCTTC.

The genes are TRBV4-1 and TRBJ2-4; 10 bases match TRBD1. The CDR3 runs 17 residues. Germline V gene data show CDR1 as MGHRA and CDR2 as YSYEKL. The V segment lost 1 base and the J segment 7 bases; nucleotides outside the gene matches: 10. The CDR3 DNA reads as TGCGCCAGCAGCCAAGGTACCGGGACAGGGGCCCGTAACATTCAGTACTTC. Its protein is CASSQGTGTGARNIQYF.